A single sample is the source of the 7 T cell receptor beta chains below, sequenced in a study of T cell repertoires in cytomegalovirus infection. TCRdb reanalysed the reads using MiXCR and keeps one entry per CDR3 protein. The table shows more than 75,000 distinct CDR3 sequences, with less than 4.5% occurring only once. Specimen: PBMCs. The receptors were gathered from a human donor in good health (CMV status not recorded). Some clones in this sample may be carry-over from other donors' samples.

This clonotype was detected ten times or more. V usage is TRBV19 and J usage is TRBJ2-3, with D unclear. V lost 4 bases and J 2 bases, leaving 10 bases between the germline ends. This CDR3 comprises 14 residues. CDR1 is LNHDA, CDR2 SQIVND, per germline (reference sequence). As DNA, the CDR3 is TGTGCCAGTAGTAAGCTGACGGACACAGATACGCAGTATTTT. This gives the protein CASSKLTDTDTQYF.

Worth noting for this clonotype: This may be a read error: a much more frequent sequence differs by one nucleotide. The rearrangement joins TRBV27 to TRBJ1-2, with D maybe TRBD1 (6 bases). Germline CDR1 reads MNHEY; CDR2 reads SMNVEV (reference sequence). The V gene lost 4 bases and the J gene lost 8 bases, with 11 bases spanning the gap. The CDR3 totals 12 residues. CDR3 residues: CASSSSGEGYTF. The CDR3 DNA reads TGTGCCAGCAGTTCATCAGGGGAGGGCTACACCTTC.

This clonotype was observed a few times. DNA of the CDR3: TGTGCCAGCAGCTTAGTATTCGGGACAGGGGGCTCCTACAATGAGCAGTTCTTC. Amino acid sequence: CASSLVFGTGGSYNEQFF. The V call is TRBV11-2, the J call TRBJ2-1; 11 positions agree with TRBD1. This CDR3 has 18 amino acids. With 1 base clipped from V and 0 bases from J, the junction kept 5 bases outside the gene matches. Germline V lookup: CDR1 SGHAT, CDR2 FQNNGV. Using reference TRBV11-2 and TRBJ2-1 for the parts outside the CDR3, the full variable domain is EAGVAQSPRYKIIEKRQSVAFWCNPISGHATLYWYQQILGQGPKLLIQFQNNGVVDDSQLPKDRFSAERLKGVDSTLKIQPAKLEDSAVYLCASSLVFGTGGSYNEQFFGPGTRLTVL.

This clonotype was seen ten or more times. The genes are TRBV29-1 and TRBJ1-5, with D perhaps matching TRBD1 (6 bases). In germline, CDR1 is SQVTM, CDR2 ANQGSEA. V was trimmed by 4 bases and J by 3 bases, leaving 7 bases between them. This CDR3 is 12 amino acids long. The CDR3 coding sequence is TGCAGCGTTGGGACAGTCAATCAGCCCCAGCATTTT. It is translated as CSVGTVNQPQHF.

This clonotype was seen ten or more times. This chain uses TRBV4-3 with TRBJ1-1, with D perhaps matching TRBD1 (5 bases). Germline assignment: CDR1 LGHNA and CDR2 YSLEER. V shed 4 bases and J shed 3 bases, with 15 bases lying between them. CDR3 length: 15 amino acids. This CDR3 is CASSRGGGEDTEAFF. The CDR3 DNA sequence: TGCGCCAGCAGCCGGGGGGGTGGGGAAGACACTGAAGCTTTCTTT.

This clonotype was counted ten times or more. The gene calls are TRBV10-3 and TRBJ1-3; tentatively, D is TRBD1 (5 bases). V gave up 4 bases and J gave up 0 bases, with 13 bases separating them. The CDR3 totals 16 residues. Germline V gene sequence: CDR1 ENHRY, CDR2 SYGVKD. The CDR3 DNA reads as TGTGCCATCAGTGTACTAGGGGATACCTCTGGAAACACCATATATTTT. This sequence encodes CAISVLGDTSGNTIYF.

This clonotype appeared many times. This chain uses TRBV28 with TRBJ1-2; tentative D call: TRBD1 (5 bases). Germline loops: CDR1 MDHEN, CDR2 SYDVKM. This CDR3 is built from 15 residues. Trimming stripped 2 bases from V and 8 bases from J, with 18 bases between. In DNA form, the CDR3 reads TGTGCCAGCAGTTTACCCACCGGGACCCCCAGGGGCTACACCTTC. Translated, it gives CASSLPTGTPRGYTF.